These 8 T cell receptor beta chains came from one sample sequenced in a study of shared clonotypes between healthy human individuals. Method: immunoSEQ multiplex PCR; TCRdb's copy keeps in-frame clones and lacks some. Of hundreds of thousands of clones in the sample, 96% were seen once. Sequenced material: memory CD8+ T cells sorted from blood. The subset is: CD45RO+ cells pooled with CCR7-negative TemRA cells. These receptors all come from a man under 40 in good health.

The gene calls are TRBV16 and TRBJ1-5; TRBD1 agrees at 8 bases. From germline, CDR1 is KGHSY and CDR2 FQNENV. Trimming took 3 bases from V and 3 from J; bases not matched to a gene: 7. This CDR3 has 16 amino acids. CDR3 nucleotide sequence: TGTGCCAGCAGCCACTCCGACAGGGGCGCCAATCAGCCCCAGCATTTT. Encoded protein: CASSHSDRGANQPQHF.

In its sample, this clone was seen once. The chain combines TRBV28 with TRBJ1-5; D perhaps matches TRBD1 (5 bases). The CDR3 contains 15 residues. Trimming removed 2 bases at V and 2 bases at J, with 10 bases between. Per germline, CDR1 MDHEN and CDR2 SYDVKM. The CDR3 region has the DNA TGTGCCAGCAGTTTAGGGGGTAGAGGCAATCAGCCCCAGCATTTT. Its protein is CASSLGGRGNQPQHF.

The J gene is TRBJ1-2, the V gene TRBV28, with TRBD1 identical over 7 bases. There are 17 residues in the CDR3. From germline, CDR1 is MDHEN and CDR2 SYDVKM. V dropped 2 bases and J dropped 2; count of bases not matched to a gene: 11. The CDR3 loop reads CASSLKARGTENYGYTF. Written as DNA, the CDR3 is TGTGCCAGCAGTTTAAAGGCGAGAGGGACAGAGAACTATGGCTACACCTTC.

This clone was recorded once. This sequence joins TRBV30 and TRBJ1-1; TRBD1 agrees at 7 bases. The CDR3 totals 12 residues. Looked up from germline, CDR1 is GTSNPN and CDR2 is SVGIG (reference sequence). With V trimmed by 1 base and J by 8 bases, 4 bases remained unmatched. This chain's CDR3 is CAWSAQGGEAFF. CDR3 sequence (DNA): TGTGCCTGGAGTGCTCAGGGGGGAGAAGCTTTCTTT.

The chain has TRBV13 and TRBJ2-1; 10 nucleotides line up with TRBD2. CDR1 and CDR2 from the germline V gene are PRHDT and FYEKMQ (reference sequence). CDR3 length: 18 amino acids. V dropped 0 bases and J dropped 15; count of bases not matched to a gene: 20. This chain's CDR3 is CASSLGSGGLAGDSGVFF. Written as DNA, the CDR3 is TGTGCCAGCAGCTTAGGATCCGGGGGTCTAGCGGGAGATTCCGGAGTGTTCTTC.

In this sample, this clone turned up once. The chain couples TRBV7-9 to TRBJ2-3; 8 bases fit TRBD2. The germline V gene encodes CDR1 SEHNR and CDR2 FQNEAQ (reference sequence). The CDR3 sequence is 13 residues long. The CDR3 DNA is TGTGTCGGGCGGCGGGAGGGCACAGATACGCAGTATTTT. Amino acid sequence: CVGRREGTDTQYF.

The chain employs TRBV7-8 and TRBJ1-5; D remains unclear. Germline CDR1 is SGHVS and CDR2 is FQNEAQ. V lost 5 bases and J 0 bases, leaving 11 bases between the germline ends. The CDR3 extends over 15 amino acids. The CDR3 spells CASSPDLYSNQPQHF. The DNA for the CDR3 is TGTGCCAGCAGCCCTGATCTATATAGCAATCAGCCCCAGCATTTT.

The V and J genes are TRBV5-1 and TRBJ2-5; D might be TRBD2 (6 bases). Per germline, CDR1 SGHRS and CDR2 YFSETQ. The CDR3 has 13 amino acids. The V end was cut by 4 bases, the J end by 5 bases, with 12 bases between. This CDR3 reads CASSDAGGETQYF. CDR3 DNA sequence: TGCGCCAGCAGCGACGCTGGGGGGGAGACCCAGTACTTC.